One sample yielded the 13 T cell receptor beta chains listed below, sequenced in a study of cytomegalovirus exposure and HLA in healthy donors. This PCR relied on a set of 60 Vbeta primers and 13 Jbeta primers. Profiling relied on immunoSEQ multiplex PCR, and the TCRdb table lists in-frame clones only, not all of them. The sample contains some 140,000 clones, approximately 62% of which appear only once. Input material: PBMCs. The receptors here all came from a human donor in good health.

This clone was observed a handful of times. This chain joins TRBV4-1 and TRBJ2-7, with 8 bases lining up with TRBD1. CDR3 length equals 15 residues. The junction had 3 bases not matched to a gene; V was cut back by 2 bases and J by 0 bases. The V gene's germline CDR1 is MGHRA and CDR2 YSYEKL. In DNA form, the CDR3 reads TGCGCCAGCAGCCAACTACAGGGGGACTCCTACGAGCAGTACTTC. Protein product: CASSQLQGDSYEQYF.

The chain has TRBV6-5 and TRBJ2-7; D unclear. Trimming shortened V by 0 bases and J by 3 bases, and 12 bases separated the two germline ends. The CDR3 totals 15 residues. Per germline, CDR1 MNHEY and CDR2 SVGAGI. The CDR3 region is CASSYSFRPNYEQYF. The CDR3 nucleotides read TGTGCCAGCAGTTACTCGTTCAGGCCAAACTACGAGCAGTACTTC.

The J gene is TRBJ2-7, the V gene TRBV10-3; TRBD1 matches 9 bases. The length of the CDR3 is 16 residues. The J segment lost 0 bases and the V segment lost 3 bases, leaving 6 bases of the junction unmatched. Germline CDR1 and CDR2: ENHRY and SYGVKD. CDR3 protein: CAISDSGQGISYEQYF. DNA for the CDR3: TGTGCCATCAGTGACTCAGGACAGGGGATCTCCTACGAGCAGTACTTC.

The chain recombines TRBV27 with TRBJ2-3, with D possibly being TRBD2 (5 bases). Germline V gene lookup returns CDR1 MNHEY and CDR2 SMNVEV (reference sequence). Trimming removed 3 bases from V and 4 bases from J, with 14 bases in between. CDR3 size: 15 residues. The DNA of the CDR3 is TGTGCCAGCAGTTTGAGCGGATCCGGGTCAGATACGCAGTATTTT. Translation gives CASSLSGSGSDTQYF.

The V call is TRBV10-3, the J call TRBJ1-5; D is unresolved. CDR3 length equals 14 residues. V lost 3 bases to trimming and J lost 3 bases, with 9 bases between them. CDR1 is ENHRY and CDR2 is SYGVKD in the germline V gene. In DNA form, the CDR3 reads TGTGCCATCAGTGACGATACAGCCAATCAGCCCCAGCATTTT. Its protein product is CAISDDTANQPQHF.

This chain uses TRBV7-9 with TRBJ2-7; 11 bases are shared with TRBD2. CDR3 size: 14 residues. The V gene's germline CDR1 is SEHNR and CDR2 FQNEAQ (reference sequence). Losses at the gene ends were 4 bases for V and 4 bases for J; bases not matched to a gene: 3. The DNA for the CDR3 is TGTGCCAGCAGCTGGGGGACTAGCGGTTACGAGCAGTACTTC. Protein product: CASSWGTSGYEQYF.

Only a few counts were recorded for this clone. The CDR3 reads CASSIGLALTYEQYF. The CDR3 DNA reads TGTGCCAGTAGTATTGGACTAGCGTTAACCTACGAGCAGTACTTC. The gene calls are TRBV19 and TRBJ2-7; 9 bases are shared with TRBD2. This CDR3 comprises 15 residues. Per the germline V gene, CDR1 is LNHDA and CDR2 is SQIVND (reference sequence). The junction had 5 bases not matched to a gene; V was cut back by 3 bases and J by 2 bases.

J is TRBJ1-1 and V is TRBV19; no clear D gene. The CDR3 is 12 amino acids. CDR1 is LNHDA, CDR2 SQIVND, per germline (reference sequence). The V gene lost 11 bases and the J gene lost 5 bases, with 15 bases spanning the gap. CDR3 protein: CAVREGGTEAFF. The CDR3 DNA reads TGTGCCGTCCGAGAGGGAGGAACTGAAGCTTTCTTT.

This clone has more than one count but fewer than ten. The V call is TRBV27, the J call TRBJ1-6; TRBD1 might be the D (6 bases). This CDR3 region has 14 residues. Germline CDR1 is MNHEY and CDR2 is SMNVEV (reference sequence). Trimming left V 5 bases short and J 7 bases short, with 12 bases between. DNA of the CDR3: TGTGCCAGCAGTGCAACAGGGTGGAATTCACCCCTCCACTTT. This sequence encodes CASSATGWNSPLHF.

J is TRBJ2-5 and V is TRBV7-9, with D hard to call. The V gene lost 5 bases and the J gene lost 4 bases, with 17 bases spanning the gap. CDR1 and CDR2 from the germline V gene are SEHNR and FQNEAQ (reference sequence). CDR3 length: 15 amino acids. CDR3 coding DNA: TGTGCCAGCAGCGTTCTCCCGGGTTATGCAGAGACCCAGTACTTC. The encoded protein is CASSVLPGYAETQYF.

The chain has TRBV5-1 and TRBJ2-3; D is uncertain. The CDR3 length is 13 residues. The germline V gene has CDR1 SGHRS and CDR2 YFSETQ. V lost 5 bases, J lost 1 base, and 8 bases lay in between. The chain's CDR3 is CASSQQGTDTQYF. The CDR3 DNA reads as TGCGCCAGCAGTCAGCAGGGCACAGATACGCAGTATTTT.

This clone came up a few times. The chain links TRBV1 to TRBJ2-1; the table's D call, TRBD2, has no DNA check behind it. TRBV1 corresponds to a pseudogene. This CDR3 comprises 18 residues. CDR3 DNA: TGCACCAGCAGCCTATACTCCGGGACTAGCGGCAAAAACAATGAGCAGTTCTTC. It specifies CTSSLYSGTSGKNNEQFF.

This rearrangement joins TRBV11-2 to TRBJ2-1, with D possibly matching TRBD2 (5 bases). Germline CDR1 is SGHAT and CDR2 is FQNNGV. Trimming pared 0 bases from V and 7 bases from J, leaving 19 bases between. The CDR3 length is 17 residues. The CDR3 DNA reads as TGTGCCAGCAGCTTAGATAACCGGAGACTACATTCAAATGAGCAGTTCTTC. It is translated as CASSLDNRRLHSNEQFF.